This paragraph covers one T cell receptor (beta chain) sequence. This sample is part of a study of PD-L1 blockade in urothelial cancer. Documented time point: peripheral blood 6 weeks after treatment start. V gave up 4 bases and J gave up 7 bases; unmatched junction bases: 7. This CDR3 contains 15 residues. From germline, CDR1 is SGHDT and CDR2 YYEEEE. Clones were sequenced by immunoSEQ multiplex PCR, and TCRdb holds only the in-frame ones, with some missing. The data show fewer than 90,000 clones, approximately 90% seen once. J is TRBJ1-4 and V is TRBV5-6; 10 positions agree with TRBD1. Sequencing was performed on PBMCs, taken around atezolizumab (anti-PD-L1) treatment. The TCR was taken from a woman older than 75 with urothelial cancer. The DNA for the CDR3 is TGTGCCAGCAGCGTACGACAGGGGGCGGGTGAAAAACTGTTTTTT. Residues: CASSVRQGAGEKLFF.